This T cell receptor (beta chain) was profiled in a study of cytomegalovirus exposure and HLA in healthy donors. General study points: What TCR beta sequences reportedly achieved was accurate prediction of HLA-A and HLA-B alleles in most subjects. In an earlier analysis, about 87% or about 30%: the productive usage of most TCR beta V segments.

The PCR employed 60 Vbeta primers together with 13 Jbeta primers. In the original analysis: The count from a later analysis was 70 million to 85 million unique TCR beta chains, roughly 11 million of them shared. Only in-frame clones appear in the TCRdb table, and some are missing; sequencing was by immunoSEQ multiplex PCR. D and trimming come from the DNA, and the V and J calls and clone size come from that table. There are some 140,000 clones in the sample; 73% occur only once, and roughly 1.3% lies in the top ten. Germline lookup yields CDR1 SGHRS and CDR2 YFSETQ. V gave up 7 bases and J gave up 14 bases; unmatched junction bases: 17. CDR3 length: 14 amino acids. In this sample, this clone turned up a few times. Its cognate antigen is unknown.

Sequenced input: PBMCs. This receptor was obtained from a woman aged 40-49 years in good health and CMV-seronegative. The rearrangement links TRBV5-1 to TRBJ1-4; 7 nucleotides match TRBD1. CDR3: CASAGQDTHGGLFF. CDR3 nucleotides: TGCGCCAGCGCCGGACAGGATACTCATGGGGGCCTGTTTTTT.